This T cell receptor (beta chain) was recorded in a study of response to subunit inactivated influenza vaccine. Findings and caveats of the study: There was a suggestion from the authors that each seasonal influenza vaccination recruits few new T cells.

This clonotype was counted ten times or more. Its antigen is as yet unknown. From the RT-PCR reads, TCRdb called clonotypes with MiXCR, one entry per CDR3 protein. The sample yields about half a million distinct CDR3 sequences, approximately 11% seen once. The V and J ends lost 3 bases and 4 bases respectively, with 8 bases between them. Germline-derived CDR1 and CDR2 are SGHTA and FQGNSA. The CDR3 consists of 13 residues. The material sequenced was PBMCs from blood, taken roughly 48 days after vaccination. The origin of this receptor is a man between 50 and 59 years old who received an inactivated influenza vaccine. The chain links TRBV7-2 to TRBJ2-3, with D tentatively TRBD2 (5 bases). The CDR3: CASSLEASDTQYF. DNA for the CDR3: TGTGCCAGCAGCTTGGAGGCCTCAGATACGCAGTATTTT. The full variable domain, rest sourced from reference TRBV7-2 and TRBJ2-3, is GAGVSQSPSNKVTEKGKDVELRCDPISGHTALYWYRQSLGQGLEFLIYFQGNSAPDKSGLPSDRFSAERTGGSVSTLTIQRTQQEDSAVYLCASSLEASDTQYFGPGTRLTVL.